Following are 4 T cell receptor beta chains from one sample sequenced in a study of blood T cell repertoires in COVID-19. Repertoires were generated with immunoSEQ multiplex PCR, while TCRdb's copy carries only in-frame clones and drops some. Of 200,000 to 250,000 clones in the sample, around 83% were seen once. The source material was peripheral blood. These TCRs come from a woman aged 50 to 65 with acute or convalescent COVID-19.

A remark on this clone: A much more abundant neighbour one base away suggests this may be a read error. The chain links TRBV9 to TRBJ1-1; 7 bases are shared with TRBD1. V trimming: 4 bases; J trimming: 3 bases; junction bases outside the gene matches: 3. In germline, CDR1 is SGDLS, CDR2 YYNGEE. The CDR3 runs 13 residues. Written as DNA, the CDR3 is TGTGCCAGCAGCCCCGACAGGGACACTGAAGCTTTCTTT. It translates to CASSPDRDTEAFF.

CDR3 coding DNA: TGTGCCAGCAGCTTTAATCATGAGCAGTTCTTC. Translated, it gives CASSFNHEQFF. The chain couples TRBV7-9 to TRBJ2-1, with D uncertain. With 3 bases removed from V and 8 bases from J, the gap between germline ends came to 5 bases. Germline CDR1 SEHNR, CDR2 FQNEAQ (reference sequence). CDR3 length: 11 amino acids.

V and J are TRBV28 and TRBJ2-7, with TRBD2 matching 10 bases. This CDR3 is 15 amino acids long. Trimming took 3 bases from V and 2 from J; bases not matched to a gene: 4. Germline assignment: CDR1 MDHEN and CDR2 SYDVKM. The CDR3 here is CASSFAGTSAYEQYF. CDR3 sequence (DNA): TGTGCCAGCAGTTTTGCTGGGACTAGCGCCTACGAGCAGTACTTC.

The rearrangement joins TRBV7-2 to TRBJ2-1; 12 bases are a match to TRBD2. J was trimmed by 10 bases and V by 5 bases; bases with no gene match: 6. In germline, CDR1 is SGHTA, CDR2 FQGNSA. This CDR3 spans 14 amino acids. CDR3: CASSKTSGRKEQFF. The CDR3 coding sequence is TGTGCCAGCAGCAAAACTAGCGGGAGGAAGGAGCAGTTCTTC.